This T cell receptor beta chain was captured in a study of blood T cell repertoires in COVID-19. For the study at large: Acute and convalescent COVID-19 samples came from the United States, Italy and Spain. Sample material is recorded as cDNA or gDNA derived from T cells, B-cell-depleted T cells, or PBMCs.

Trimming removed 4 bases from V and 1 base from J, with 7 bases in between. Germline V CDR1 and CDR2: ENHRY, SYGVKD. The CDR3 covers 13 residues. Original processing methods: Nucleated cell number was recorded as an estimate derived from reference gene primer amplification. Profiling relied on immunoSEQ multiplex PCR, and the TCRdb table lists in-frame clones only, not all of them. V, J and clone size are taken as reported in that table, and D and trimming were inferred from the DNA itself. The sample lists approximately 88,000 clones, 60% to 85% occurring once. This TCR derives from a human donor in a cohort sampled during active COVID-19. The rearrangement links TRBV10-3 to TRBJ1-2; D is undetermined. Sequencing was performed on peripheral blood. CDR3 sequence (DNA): TGTGCCATCAGTGGGGCAGATAACTATGGCTACACCTTC. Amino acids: CAISGADNYGYTF.